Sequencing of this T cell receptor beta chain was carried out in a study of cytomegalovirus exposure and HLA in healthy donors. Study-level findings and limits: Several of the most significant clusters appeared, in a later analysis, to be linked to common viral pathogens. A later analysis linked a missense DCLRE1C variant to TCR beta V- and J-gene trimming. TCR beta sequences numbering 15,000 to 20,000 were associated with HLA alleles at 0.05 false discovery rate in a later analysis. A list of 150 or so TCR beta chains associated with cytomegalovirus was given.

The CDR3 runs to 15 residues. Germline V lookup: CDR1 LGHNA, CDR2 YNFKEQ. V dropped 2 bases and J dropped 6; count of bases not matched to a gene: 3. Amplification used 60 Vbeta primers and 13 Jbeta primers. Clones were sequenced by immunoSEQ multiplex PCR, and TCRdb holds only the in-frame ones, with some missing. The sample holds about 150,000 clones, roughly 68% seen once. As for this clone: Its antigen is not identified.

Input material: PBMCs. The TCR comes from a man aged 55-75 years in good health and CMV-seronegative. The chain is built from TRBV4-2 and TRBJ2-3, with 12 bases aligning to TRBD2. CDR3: CASSQLTSGRDTQYF. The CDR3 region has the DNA TGTGCCAGCAGCCAACTAACTAGCGGGAGGGATACGCAGTATTTT.